This T cell receptor beta chain is from a study of cytomegalovirus exposure and HLA in healthy donors. Overall study findings and caveats: It was confirmed in vitro that a few of the CMV-associated chains were specific for CMV antigens. A later examination showed that TCR association rates differed by HLA locus, with DRB1 most and HLA-C fewest. In a later analysis, TCR beta V- and J-gene trimming showed a link to a missense DCLRE1C variant.

Germline V gene data show CDR1 as GTSNPN and CDR2 as SVGIG (reference sequence). CDR3 length: 13 amino acids. Trimming cost V 3 bases and J 6 bases, with 14 bases left between them. A note on this clone: Its cognate antigen is unknown.

The PCR ran on 60 Vbeta and 13 Jbeta primers. Clones were read by immunoSEQ multiplex PCR, and TCRdb kept only the in-frame ones, dropping some. The sample has around 230,000 clones; approximately 81% are singletons. This TCR was recovered from a girl aged 2 to 9 in good health and CMV-seronegative. This chain uses TRBV30 with TRBJ1-1; a weak D match, TRBD1 (5 bases). Material: PBMCs. The CDR3 protein is CAWSAVGGSEAFF. CDR3 nucleotide sequence: TGTGCCTGGAGCGCTGTGGGGGGGTCTGAAGCTTTCTTT.